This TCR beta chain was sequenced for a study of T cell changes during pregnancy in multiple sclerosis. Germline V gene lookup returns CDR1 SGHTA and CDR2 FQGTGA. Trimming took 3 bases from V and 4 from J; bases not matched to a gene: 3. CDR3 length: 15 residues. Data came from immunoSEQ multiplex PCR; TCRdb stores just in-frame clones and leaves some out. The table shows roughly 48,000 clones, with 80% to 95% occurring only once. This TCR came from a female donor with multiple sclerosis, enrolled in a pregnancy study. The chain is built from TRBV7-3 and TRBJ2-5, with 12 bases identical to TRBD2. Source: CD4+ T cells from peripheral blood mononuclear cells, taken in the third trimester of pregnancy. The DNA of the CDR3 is TGTGCCAGCAGCTTGACTAGCGGGAGTGGAGAGACCCAGTACTTC. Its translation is CASSLTSGSGETQYF.